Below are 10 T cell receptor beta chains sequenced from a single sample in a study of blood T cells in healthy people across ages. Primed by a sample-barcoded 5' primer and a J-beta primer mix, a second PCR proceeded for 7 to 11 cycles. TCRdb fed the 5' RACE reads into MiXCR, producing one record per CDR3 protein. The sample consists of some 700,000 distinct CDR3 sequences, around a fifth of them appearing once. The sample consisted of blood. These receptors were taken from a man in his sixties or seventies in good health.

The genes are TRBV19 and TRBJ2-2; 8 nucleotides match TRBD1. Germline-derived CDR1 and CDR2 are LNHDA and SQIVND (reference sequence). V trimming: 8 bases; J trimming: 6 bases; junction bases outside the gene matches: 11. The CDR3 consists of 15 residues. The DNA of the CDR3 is TGTGCCAGTGCACCGGGACAGGAATCTCCCGGGGAGCTGTTTTTT. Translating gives CASAPGQESPGELFF.

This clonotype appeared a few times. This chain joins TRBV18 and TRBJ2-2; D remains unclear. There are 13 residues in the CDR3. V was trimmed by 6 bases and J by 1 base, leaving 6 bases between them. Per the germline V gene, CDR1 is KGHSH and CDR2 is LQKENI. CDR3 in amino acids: CASSGVNTGELFF. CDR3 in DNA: TGTGCCAGCTCGGGTGTGAACACCGGGGAGCTGTTTTTT.

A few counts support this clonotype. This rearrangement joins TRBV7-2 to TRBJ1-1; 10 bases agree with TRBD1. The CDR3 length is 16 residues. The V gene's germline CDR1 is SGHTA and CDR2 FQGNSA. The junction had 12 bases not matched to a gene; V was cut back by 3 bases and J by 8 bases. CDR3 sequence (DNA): TGTGCCAGCAGCTTTAAGGACAGGGGGAACAAACGAGAAGCTTTCTTT. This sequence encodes CASSFKDRGNKREAFF.

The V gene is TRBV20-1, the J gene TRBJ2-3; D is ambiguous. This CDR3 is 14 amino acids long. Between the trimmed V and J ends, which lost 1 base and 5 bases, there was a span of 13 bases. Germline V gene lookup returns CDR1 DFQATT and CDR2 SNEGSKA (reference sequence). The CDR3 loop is CSARVPTGGDTQYF. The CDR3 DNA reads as TGCAGTGCTAGAGTTCCGACCGGCGGAGATACGCAGTATTTT.

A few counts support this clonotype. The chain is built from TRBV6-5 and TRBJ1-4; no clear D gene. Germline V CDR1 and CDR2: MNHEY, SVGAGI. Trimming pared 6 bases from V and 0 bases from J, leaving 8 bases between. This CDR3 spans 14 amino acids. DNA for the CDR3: TGTGCCAGCAGGTCTACGGCAACTAATGAAAAACTGTTTTTT. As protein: CASRSTATNEKLFF.

CDR3: CSVEVWMNTEAFF. DNA for the CDR3: TGCAGCGTTGAAGTTTGGATGAACACTGAAGCTTTCTTT. The chain uses TRBV29-1 and TRBJ1-1; D ambiguous. Germline V gene lookup returns CDR1 SQVTM and CDR2 ANQGSEA. The ends were cut back, 1 base at V and 0 bases at J, with 6 bases in the middle. CDR3 size: 13 residues.

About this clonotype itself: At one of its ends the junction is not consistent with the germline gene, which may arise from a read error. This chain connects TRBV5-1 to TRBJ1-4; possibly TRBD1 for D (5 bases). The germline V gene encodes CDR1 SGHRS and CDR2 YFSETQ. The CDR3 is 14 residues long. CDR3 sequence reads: CASSGGLSGERLFF. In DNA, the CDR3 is TGCGCCAGCAGCGGGGGACTCTCGGGGGAAAGACTGTTTTTT.

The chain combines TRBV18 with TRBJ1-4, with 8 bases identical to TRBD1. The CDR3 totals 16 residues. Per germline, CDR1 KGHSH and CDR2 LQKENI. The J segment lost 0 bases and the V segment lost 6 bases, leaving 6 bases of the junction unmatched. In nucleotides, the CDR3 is TGTGCCAGCTCGACGGACAGGGCAGCAACTAATGAAAAACTGTTTTTT. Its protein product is CASSTDRAATNEKLFF.

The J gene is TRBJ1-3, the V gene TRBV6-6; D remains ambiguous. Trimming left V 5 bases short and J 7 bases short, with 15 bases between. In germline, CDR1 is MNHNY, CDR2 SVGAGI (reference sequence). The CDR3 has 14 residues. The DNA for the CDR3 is TGTGCCAGCAGTCTAAGCAGCGCGCGGAACACCATATATTTT. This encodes CASSLSSARNTIYF.

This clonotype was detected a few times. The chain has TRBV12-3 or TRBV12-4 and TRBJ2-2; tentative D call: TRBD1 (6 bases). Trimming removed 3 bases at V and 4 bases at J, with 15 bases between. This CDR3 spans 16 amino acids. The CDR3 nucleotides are TGTGCCAGCAGTTTGGGGTGGACAGTTGGCACCGGGGAGCTGTTTTTT. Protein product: CASSLGWTVGTGELFF.